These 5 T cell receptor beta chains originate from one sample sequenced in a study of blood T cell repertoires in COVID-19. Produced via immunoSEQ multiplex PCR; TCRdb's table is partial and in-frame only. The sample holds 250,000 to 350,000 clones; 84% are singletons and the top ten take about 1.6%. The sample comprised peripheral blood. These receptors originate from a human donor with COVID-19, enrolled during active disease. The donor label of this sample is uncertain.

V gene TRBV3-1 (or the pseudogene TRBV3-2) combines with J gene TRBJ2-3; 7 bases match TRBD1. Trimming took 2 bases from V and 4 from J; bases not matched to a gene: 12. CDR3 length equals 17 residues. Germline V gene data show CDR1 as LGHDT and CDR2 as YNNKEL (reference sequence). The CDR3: CASSQQRREGGPDTQYF. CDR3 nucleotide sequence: TGTGCCAGCAGCCAACAAAGACGGGAAGGGGGCCCAGATACGCAGTATTTT.

The CDR3 DNA is TGTGCCAGCAGCTCGGCTCGAGGGAGCAATCAGCCCCAGCATTTT. It codes for CASSSARGSNQPQHF. This chain uses TRBV7-2 with TRBJ1-5; D not certain. Trimming shortened V by 4 bases and J by 1 base, and 11 bases separated the two germline ends. Per the germline V gene, CDR1 is SGHTA and CDR2 is FQGNSA. This CDR3 spans 15 amino acids.

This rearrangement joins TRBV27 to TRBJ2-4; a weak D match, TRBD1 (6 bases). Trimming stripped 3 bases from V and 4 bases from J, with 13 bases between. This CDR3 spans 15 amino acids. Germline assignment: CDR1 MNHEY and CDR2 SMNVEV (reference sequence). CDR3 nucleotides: TGTGCCAGCAGTTTCTATCGACAGGATAAAAACATTCAGTACTTC. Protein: CASSFYRQDKNIQYF.

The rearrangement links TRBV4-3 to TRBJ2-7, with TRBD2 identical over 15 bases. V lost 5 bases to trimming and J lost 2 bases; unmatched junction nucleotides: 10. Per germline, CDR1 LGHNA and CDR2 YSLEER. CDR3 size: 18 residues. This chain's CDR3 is CASSYGLAGGTRAYEQYF. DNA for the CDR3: TGCGCCAGCAGCTATGGACTAGCGGGAGGGACCCGGGCCTACGAGCAGTACTTC.

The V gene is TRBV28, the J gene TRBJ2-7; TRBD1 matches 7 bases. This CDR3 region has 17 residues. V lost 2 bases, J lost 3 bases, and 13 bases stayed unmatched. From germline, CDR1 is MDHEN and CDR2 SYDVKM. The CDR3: CASSLSEAGQANYEQYF. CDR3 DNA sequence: TGTGCCAGCAGTTTAAGCGAGGCTGGACAGGCCAACTACGAGCAGTACTTC. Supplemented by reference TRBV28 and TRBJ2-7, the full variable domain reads DVKVTQSSRYLVKRTGEKVFLECVQDMDHENMFWYRQDPGLGLRLIYFSYDVKMKEKGDIPEGYSVSREKKERFSLILESASTNQTSMYLCASSLSEAGQANYEQYFGPGTRLTVT.